This T cell receptor beta chain was obtained from a study of blood T cells in healthy people across ages (dated by TCRdb to the mid-2010s). Context from the whole study: In model experiments, roughly one uniquely barcoded TCR beta cDNA molecule per two T cells was captured by template switching. Age-related changes in TCR beta repertoire diversity were measured in the study by deep sequencing normalized with unique cDNA molecular identifiers. The donors were divided into four age groups: young (average around 17 years), middle-aged (under 40), aged (about 56) and long-lived (roughly 86). To avoid experimental bias, donors of different ages were spread randomly across the sequencing lanes. The study analyzed two additional independent replicas of 1 million unique cDNA reads from the same blood draw for two donors, one aged 18 to 30 and one aged 80 or older.

Paper-wide results and their limitations: Estimates of total diversity based on one million sequenced T cells were considered lower bounds and underestimates. Donor CMV infection status was unknown, potentially confounding age-related changes in expanded clonotypes. Observed TCR beta diversity per million T cells fell roughly linearly with age, and a significant reduction was already apparent by age approximately 41. Observed TCR beta diversity correlated strongly with the percentage of naive T cells measured by flow cytometry. Compared with the aged group, the long-lived group had more naive CD4+ T cells, fewer expanded clones and increased TCR diversity, a pattern suggesting age selection. Bulk unsorted PBMC profiling prevented conclusive comparison of naive and antigen-experienced compartments.

V is pared back by 5 bases and J by 5 bases, with 7 bases lying between the germline termini. Including cysteine and phenylalanine, the CDR3 has 13 amino acids. The only DNA kept is the CDR3, 39 bases in frame from the first base. From the germline V gene, CDR1 is SNHLY and CDR2 is FYNNEI. This clonotype has ten or more counts. The target of this receptor is not known. No clone much larger than this one lies a single base away; base qualities are absent. Libraries came from 5' RACE. Instrument on record: Illumina HiSeq 2500. A second PCR of 7 to 11 cycles was performed with a sample-barcoded 5' primer and a J-beta primer mix. A template-switch 5' adaptor carrying 12 random nucleotides introduced a unique molecular identifier onto each TCR beta cDNA molecule. At least 2.5 million CDR3-containing paired-end reads were obtained from each sample. First-strand cDNA was synthesized from all RNA with the Mint cDNA synthesis kit, primed by a TRBC-specific oligonucleotide. Following uracil-DNA glycosylase treatment, all cDNA underwent a first 18-cycle PCR with the universal primers M1SS and BC2_uni_R. On the study's bioinformatics: Each sample was normalized by randomly selecting 1 million high-quality reads, each carrying a distinct molecular identifier. Reads with shared molecular identifiers were discarded instead of being binned into consensus sequences. MiTCR, with a Q25 quality threshold and the strictest error-elimination algorithm, was used for CDR3 identification, clonotype clustering and error correction. A nonparametric unseen species model using Euler transformation provided a lower-bound estimate of total TCR beta diversity. TCRdb passed the public sequencing reads through fastp at Q25 and MiXCR, retaining productive beta sequences. Identical CDR3 protein sequences are pooled into one entry, listed with their most common genes and DNA. These V and J calls derive from TCRdb rather than the authors' analysis. Across this sample there are roughly 650,000 distinct CDR3 sequences, with about 32% seen only once. Of the sample, about 16% falls within the top ten clones.

Donors were around 37 systemically healthy Caucasian individuals from Russia aged 6 to 90 years. Ten milliliters of peripheral blood were drawn from each donor into EDTA-treated Vacutainer tubes. Ficoll-Paque density-gradient centrifugation was used to isolate PBMCs, with at least 7 million obtained per sample. Total RNA was extracted from PBMCs with Trizol reagent, with at least 6 micrograms obtained per sample. The percentages of naive CD45RAhigh/CD27high T cells were determined by flow cytometry on a PBMC aliquot from every donor. The rearrangement combines TRBV2 with TRBJ1-6; there is no confident call for the D gene. This clonotype originated in a woman older than 75 in good health. Donor details come from another sample of the same person, matched by shared clones. Sequenced: blood. The CDR3 here reads CASSTTDNSPLHF. In nucleotides, the sequence is TGTGCCAGCAGTACGACGGATAATTCACCCCTCCACTTT.